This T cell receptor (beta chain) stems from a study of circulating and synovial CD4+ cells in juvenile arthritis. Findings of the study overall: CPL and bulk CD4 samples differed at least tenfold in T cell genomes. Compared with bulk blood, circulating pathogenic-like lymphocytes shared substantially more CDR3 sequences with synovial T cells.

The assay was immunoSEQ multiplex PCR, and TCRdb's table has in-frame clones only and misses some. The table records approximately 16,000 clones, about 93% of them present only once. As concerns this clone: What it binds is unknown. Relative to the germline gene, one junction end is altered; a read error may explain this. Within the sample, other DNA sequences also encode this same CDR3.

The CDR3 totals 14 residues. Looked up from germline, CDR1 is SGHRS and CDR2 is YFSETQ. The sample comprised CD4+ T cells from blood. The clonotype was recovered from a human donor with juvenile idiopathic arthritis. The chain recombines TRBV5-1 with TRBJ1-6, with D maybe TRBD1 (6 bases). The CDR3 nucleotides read TGCGCCAGCAGTTCAGGGGATCGGAATTCCCCCCTCCACTTT. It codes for CASSSGDRNSPLHF. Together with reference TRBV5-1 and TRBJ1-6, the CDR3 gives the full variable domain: KAGVTQTPRYLIKTRGQQVTLSCSPISGHRSVSWYQQTPGQGLQFLFEYFSETQRNKGNFPGRFSGRQFSNSRSEMNVSTLELGDSALYLCASSSGDRNSPLHFGNGTRLTVT.